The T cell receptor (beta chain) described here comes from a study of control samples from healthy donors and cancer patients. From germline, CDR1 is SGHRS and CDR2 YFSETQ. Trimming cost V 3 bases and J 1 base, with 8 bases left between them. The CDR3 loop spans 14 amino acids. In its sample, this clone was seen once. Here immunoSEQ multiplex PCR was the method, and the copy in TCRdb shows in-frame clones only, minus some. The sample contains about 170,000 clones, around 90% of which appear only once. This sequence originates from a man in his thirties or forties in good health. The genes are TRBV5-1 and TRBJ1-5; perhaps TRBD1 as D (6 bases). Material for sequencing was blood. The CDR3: CASSSGESNQPQHF. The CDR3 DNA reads TGCGCCAGCAGCTCAGGGGAGAGCAATCAGCCCCAGCATTTT.